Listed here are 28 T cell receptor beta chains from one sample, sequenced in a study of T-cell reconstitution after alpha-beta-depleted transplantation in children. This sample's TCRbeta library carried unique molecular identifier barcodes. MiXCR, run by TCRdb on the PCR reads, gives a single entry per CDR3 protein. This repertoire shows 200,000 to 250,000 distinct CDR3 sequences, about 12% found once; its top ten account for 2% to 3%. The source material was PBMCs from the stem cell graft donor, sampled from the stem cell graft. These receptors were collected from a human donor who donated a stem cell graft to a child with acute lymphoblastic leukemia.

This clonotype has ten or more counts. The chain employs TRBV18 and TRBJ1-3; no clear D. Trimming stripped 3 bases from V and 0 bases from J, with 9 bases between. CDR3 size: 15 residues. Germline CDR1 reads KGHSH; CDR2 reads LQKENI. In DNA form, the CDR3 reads TGTGCCAGCTCACCGCAGTCTTTCTCTGGAAACACCATATATTTT. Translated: CASSPQSFSGNTIYF.

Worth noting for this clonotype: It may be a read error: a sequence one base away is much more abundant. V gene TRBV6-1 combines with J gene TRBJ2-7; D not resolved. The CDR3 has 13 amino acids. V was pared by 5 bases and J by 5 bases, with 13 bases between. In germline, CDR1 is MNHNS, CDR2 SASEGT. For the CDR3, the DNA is TGTGCCAGCAGTCGTGTTTCCCCCCACGAGCAGTACTTC. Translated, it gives CASSRVSPHEQYF.

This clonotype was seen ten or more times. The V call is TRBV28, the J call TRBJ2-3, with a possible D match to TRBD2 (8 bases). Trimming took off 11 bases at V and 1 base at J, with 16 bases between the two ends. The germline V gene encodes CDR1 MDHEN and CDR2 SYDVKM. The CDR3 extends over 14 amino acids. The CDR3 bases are TGTGCCGTCCCGGGAGGGGGCGGCACAGATACGCAGTATTTT. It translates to CAVPGGGGTDTQYF.

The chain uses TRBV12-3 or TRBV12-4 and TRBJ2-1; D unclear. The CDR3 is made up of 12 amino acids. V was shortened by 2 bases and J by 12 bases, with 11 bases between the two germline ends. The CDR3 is CASSLLASGQFF. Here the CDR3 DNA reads TGTGCCAGCAGTTTATTGGCTAGTGGGCAGTTCTTC.

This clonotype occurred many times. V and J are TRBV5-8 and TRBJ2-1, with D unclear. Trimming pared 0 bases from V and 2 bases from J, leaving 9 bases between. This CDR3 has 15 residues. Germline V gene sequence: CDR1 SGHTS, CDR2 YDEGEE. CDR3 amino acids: CASSLGLGTYNEQFF. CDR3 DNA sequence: TGTGCCAGCAGCTTGGGGCTTGGGACCTACAATGAGCAGTTCTTC.

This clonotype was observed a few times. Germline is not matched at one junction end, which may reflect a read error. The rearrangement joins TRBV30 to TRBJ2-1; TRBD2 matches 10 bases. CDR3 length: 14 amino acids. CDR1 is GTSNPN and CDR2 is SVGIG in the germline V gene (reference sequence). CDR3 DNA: TGTGCCTGGAGTGTACCCAGCGGGAGGGCCGTATCTATCTTC. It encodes CAWSVPSGRAVSIF.

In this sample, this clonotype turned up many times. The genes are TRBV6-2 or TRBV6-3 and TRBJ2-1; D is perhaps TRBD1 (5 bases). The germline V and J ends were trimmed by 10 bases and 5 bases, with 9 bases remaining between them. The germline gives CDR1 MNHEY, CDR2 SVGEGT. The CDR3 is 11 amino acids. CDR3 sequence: CATQGNNEQFF. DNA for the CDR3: TGTGCCACCCAGGGAAACAATGAGCAGTTCTTC.

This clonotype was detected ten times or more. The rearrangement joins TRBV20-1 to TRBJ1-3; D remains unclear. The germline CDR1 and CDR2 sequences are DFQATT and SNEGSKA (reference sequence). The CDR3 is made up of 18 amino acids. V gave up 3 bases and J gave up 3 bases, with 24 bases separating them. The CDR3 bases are TGCAGTGCTAGGGCCAATGAGGGCAGCCGGATCGTTGGAAACACCATATATTTT. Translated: CSARANEGSRIVGNTIYF.

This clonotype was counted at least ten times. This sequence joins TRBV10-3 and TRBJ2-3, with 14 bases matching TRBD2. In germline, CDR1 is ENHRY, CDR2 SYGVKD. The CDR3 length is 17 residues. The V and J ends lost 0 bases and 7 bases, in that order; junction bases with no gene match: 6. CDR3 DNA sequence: TGTGCCATCAGTGAGTCAAGACTAGCGGGAGGGATACATACGCAGTATTTT. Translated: CAISESRLAGGIHTQYF.

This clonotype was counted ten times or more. CDR3 region: CASSLRVQGASYF. The CDR3 region has the DNA TGTGCCAGCAGCTTGAGGGTTCAGGGAGCTTCGTACTTC. The J gene is TRBJ2-7, the V gene TRBV7-2; D tentatively fits TRBD1 or TRBD2 (5 bases each). The CDR3 is 13 residues long. Germline CDR1 is SGHTA and CDR2 is FQGNSA. V lost 3 bases, J lost 12 bases, and 18 bases lay in between.

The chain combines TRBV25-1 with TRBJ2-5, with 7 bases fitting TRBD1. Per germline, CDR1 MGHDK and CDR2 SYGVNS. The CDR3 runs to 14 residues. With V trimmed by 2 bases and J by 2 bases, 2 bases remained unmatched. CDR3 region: CASSEMGQQETQYF. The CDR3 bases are TGTGCCAGCAGTGAAATGGGACAGCAAGAGACCCAGTACTTC.

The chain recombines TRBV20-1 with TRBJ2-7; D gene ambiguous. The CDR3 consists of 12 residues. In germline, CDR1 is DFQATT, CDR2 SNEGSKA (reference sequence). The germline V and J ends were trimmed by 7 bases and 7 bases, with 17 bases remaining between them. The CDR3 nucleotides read TGCAGTGTTTATCGGAAAGAGAGAGAGCAGTACTTC. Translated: CSVYRKEREQYF.

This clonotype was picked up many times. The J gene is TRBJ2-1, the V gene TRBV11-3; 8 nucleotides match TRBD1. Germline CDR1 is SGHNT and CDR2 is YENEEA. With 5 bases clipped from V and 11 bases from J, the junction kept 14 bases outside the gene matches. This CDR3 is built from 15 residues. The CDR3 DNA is TGTGCCAGCAGCGCCGCCGGGACAGGTCTGGCTAAGCAGTTCTTC. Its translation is CASSAAGTGLAKQFF.

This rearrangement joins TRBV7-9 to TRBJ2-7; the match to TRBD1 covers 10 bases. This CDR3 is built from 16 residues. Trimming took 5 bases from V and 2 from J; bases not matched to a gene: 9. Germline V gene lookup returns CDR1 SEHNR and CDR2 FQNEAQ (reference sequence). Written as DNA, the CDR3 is TGTGCCAGCAGCCCCGGAGGACAGGGGGGAACCTACGAGCAGTACTTC. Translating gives CASSPGGQGGTYEQYF.

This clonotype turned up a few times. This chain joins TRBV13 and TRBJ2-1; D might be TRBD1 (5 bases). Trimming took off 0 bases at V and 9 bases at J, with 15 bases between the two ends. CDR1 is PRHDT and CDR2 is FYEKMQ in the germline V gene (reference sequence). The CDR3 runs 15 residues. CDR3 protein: CASSLGLGRDREQFF. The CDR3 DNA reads TGTGCCAGCAGCTTAGGCCTCGGCAGGGATCGTGAGCAGTTCTTC. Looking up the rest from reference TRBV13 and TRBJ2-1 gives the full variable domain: AAGVIQSPRHLIKEKRETATLKCYPIPRHDTVYWYQQGPGQDPQFLISFYEKMQSDKGSIPDRFSAQQFSDYHSELNMSSLELGDSALYFCASSLGLGRDREQFFGPGTRLTVL.

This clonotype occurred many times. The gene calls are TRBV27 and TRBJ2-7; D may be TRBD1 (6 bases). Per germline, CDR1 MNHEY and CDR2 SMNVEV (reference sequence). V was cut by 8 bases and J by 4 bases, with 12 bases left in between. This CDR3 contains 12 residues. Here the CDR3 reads CASGRGQYEQYF. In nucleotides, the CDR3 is TGTGCCAGCGGCAGGGGTCAGTACGAGCAGTACTTC.

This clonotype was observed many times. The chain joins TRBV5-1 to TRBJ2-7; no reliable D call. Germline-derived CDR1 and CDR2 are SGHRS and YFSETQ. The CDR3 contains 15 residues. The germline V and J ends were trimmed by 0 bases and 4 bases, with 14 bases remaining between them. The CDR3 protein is CASSLEAGRIYEQYF. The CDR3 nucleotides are TGCGCCAGCAGCTTGGAAGCAGGAAGGATTTACGAGCAGTACTTC.

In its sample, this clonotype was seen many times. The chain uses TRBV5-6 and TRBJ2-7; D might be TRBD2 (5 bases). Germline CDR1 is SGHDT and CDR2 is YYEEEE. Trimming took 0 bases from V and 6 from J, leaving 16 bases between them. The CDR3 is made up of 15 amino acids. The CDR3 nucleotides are TGTGCCAGCAGCTTGGCGAGGGAGCCGCGCCTCGAGCAGTACTTC. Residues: CASSLAREPRLEQYF. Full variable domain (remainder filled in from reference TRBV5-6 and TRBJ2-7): DAGVTQSPTHLIKTRGQQVTLRCSPKSGHDTVSWYQQALGQGPQFIFQYYEEEERQRGNFPDRFSGHQFPNYSSELNVNALLLGDSALYLCASSLAREPRLEQYFGPGTRLTVT.

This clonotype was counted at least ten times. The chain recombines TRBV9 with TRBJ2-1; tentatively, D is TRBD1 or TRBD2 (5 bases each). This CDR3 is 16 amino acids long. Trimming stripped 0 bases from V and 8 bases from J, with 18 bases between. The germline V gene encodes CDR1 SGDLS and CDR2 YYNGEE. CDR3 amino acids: CASSVEGRPLRDEQFF. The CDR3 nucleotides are TGTGCCAGCAGCGTAGAGGGGAGACCTCTAAGAGATGAGCAGTTCTTC.

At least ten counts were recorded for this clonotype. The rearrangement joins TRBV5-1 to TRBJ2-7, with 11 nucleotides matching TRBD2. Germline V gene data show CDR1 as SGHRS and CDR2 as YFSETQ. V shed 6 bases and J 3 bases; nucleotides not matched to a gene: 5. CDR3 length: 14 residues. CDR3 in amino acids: CASTGTSGIYEQYF. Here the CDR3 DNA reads TGCGCCAGCACGGGGACTAGCGGTATCTACGAGCAGTACTTC. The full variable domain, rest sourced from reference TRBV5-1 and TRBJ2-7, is KAGVTQTPRYLIKTRGQQVTLSCSPISGHRSVSWYQQTPGQGLQFLFEYFSETQRNKGNFPGRFSGRQFSNSRSEMNVSTLELGDSALYLCASTGTSGIYEQYFGPGTRLTVT.

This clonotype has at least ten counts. CDR3 nucleotide sequence: TGCGCCAGCAGCCAAGACTTTACTAGCGGCCCCCCAGAGACCCAGTACTTC. This codes for CASSQDFTSGPPETQYF. This chain connects TRBV4-3 to TRBJ2-5; TRBD2 matches at 8 bases. Trimming cost V 0 bases and J 4 bases; bases outside gene matches: 10. Germline CDR1 reads LGHNA; CDR2 reads YSLEER. The CDR3 covers 17 residues.

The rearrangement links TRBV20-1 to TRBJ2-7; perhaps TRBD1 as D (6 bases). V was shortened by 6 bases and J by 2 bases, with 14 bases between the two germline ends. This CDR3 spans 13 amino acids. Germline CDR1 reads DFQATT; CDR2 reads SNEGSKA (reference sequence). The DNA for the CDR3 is TGCAGTGCCTCGACAGGTCGCCCCTACGAGCAGTACTTC. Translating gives CSASTGRPYEQYF.

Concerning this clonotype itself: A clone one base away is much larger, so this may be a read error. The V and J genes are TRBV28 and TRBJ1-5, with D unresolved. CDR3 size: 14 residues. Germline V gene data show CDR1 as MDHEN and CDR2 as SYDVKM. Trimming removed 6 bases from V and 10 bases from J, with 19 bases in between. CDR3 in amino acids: CASRVQEGRHPQHF. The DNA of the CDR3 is TGTGCCAGCAGGGTGCAGGAGGGTCGTCATCCCCAGCATTTT.

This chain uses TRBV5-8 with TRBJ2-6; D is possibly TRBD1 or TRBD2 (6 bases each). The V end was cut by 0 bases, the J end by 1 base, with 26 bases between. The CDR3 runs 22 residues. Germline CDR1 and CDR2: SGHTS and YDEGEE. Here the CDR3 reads CASSLGVPTVWGAGSGANVLTF. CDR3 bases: TGTGCCAGCAGCTTGGGTGTCCCCACAGTCTGGGGGGCCGGTTCTGGGGCCAACGTCCTGACTTTC.

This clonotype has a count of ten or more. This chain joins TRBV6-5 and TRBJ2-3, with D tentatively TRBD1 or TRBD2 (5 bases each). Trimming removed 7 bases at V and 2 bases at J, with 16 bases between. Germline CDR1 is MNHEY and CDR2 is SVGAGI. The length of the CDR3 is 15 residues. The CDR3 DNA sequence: TGTGCCAGCACCCGGAGGACAACGAACACAGATACGCAGTATTTT. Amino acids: CASTRRTTNTDTQYF.

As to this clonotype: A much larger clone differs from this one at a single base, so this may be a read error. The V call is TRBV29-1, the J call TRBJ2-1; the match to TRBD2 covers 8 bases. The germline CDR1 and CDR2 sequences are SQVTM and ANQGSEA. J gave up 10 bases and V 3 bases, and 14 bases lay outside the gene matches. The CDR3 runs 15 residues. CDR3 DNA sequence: TGCAGCGTTGAGTCGGGACTAGTGGGAGGTAGGGAGCAGTTCTTC. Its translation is CSVESGLVGGREQFF.

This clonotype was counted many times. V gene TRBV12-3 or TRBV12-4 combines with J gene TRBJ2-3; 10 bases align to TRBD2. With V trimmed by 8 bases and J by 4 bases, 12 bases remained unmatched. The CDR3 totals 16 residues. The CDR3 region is CASDAPSGRGADTQYF. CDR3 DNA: TGTGCCAGCGATGCCCCTAGCGGGAGAGGCGCAGATACGCAGTATTTT.

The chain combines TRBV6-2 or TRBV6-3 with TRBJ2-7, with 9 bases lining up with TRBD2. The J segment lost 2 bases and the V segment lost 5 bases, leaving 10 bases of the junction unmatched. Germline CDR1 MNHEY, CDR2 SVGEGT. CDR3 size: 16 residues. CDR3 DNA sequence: TGTGCCAGCAGTCGCCCTCTCGAGCGGGGGGCCTACGAGCAGTACTTC. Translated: CASSRPLERGAYEQYF.